The 4 T cell receptor beta chains presented below share a single source sample, sequenced in a study of metastatic and nonmetastatic thyroid tumors. MiXCR re-clonotyped the PCR reads for TCRdb. The sample holds about 92,000 clones, just under 15% seen once. Thyroid surgery was preceded by no treatment in any patient. Sequenced material: blood. These receptors originate from a female donor with papillary thyroid cancer or a benign thyroid nodule (not recorded which). Some clones in this sample may be carry-over from other donors' samples.

A few counts support this clone. This sequence may be a read error, since a much larger clone differs from it by one base. This sequence joins TRBV20-1 and TRBJ1-5; unclear D gene. CDR1 is DFQATT and CDR2 is SNEGSKA in the germline V gene (reference sequence). The CDR3 has 14 amino acids. The V end lost 6 bases, the J end lost 3 bases, and 15 bases lay between the germline ends. The CDR3 reads CSADSDGLNQPQHF. CDR3 nucleotide sequence: TGCAGTGCCGACTCAGACGGGCTCAATCAGCCCCAGCATTTT.

This clone was counted ten times or more. Other DNA sequences in this sample translate to the same CDR3. This chain links TRBV11-3 with TRBJ2-3, with TRBD1 matching over 10 bases. Unmatched junction bases numbered 8, after V lost 1 base and J lost 10 bases. The germline gives CDR1 SGHNT, CDR2 YENEEA. The CDR3 is 15 amino acids. The CDR3 DNA reads TGTGCCAGCAGCTTAGTAGGGACAGGGGATTCTGCGCAGTATTTT. Its translation is CASSLVGTGDSAQYF.

Points on this clone: A junction boundary mismatches the germline segment, possibly from a read error. J is TRBJ2-7 and V is TRBV12-3 or TRBV12-4; 12 bases line up with TRBD2. This CDR3 is built from 18 residues. The CDR3 DNA sequence: TGCGCCAGCAGTTGGACTAGCGGGGCGTCAATGTCCTCCTACGAGCATTACTTC. Amino acids: CASSWTSGASMSSYEHYF.

This clone was counted at least ten times. Other DNA sequences within the sample encode an identical CDR3. The chain employs TRBV6-4 and TRBJ2-5; D gene unclear. V lost 0 bases, J lost 5 bases, and 10 bases lay in between. The CDR3 has 14 amino acids. Germline values: CDR1 MRHNA, CDR2 SNTAGT. The CDR3 loop is CASSDSVGRETQYF. CDR3 sequence (DNA): TGTGCCAGCAGTGACTCGGTTGGAAGGGAGACCCAGTACTTC.